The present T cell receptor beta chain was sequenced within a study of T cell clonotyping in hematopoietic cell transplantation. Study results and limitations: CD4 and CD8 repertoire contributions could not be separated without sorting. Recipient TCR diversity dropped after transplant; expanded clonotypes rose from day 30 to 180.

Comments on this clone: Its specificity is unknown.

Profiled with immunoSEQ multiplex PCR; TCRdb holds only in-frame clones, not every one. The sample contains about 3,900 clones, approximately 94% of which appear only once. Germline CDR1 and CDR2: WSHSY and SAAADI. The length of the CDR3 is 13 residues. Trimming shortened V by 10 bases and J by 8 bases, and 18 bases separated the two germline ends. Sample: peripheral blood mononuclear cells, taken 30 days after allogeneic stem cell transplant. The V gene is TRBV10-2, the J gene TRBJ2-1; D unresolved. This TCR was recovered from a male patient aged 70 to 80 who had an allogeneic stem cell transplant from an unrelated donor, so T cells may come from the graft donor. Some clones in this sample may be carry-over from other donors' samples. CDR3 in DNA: TGCGCCACCACCGGGTATTCGACATATGAGCAGTTCTTC. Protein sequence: CATTGYSTYEQFF.